Shown below are 11 T cell receptor beta chains from a single sample sequenced in a study of cytomegalovirus exposure and HLA in healthy donors. This PCR relied on a set of 60 Vbeta primers and 13 Jbeta primers. Produced via immunoSEQ multiplex PCR; TCRdb's table is partial and in-frame only. The sample carries some 220,000 clones, around 89% recorded once. The sequenced sample consisted of PBMCs. All receptors derive from a woman between 18 and 30 years old in good health and CMV-seronegative.

V gene TRBV7-9 combines with J gene TRBJ2-7; a possible D gene is TRBD2 (5 bases). V was cut by 5 bases and J by 5 bases, with 19 bases left in between. The CDR3 has 15 residues. Germline V lookup: CDR1 SEHNR, CDR2 FQNEAQ (reference sequence). CDR3 protein: CASSPRRTLWDEQYF. CDR3 coding DNA: TGTGCCAGCAGCCCTAGGCGGACTCTTTGGGACGAGCAGTACTTC.

A remark on this clone: Other DNA sequences of this sample code for an identical CDR3. V is TRBV5-1 and J is TRBJ2-1, with 9 bases fitting TRBD2. Per the germline V gene, CDR1 is SGHRS and CDR2 is YFSETQ. CDR3 length: 15 amino acids. After removal of 0 bases from V and 4 bases from J, the junction contained 2 bases not matched to a gene. The chain's CDR3 is CASSLGLAVYNEQFF. The CDR3 DNA sequence: TGCGCCAGCAGCTTGGGACTAGCGGTATACAATGAGCAGTTCTTC.

This chain joins TRBV5-4 and TRBJ1-2, with 10 nucleotides matching TRBD1. The germline CDR1 and CDR2 sequences are SGHNT and YYREEE (reference sequence). This CDR3 has 14 residues. Trimming removed 4 bases from V and 2 bases from J; junction bases left unmatched: 2. CDR3: CASSQTGGNYGYTF. The CDR3 DNA follows: TGTGCCAGCAGCCAGACAGGGGGCAACTATGGCTACACCTTC.

The chain couples TRBV7-2 to TRBJ2-3; D perhaps matches TRBD2 (6 bases). Germline assignment: CDR1 SGHTA and CDR2 FQGNSA. This CDR3 is 13 amino acids long. Deletions cut 5 bases from V and 3 bases from J, with 9 bases between. The CDR3 DNA reads as TGTGCCAGCAGCACCCGGGAGACAGATACGCAGTATTTT. Encoded protein: CASSTRETDTQYF. Variable domain in full (rest from reference TRBV7-2 and TRBJ2-3): GAGVSQSPSNKVTEKGKDVELRCDPISGHTALYWYRQSLGQGLEFLIYFQGNSAPDKSGLPSDRFSAERTGGSVSTLTIQRTQQEDSAVYLCASSTRETDTQYFGPGTRLTVL.

The CDR3 coding sequence is TGTGCCAGCAGCTTGTCTAGCGGGGCCGGGGAGCTGTTTTTT. Its translation is CASSLSSGAGELFF. The rearrangement links TRBV7-2 to TRBJ2-2, with 9 bases matching TRBD2. The CDR3 contains 14 residues. V lost 3 bases, J lost 6 bases, and 2 bases stayed unmatched. From germline, CDR1 is SGHTA and CDR2 FQGNSA.

V gene TRBV11-3 combines with J gene TRBJ2-7; unclear D gene. V was trimmed by 5 bases and J by 9 bases, leaving 17 bases between them. Per the germline V gene, CDR1 is SGHNT and CDR2 is YENEEA. This CDR3 has 13 residues. CDR3 in DNA: TGTGCCAGCAGCGACCCCCCGACTTCGGGGCAGTACTTC. It specifies CASSDPPTSGQYF.

This rearrangement joins TRBV6-5 to TRBJ1-4, with unresolved D. V lost 6 bases and J 8 bases, leaving 19 bases between the germline ends. In germline, CDR1 is MNHEY, CDR2 SVGAGI. The CDR3 extends over 15 amino acids. This CDR3 is CASSRQEERKEKLFF. In nucleotides, the CDR3 is TGTGCCAGCAGCAGGCAGGAGGAGCGAAAAGAAAAACTGTTTTTT.

The chain recombines TRBV11-2 with TRBJ2-3; 9 positions match TRBD2. V shed 5 bases and J 0 bases; nucleotides not matched to a gene: 9. The CDR3 length is 17 residues. Germline lookup yields CDR1 SGHAT and CDR2 FQNNGV. This chain's CDR3 is CASSPTRRGGSTDTQYF. In nucleotides, the CDR3 is TGTGCCAGCAGCCCAACCCGGCGGGGGGGTAGCACAGATACGCAGTATTTT.

This rearrangement joins TRBV2 to TRBJ2-3, with 7 bases that match TRBD2. The ends lost 4 bases at V and 6 bases at J; junction bases unmatched: 10. This CDR3 has 15 residues. CDR1 and CDR2 (germline): SNHLY, FYNNEI. CDR3 amino acids: CASSGSSGFIDTQYF. CDR3 nucleotides: TGTGCCAGCAGTGGTTCTAGCGGTTTTATTGATACGCAGTATTTT.

This CDR3 reads CASSFIASSTDTQYF. Written as DNA, the CDR3 is TGCGCCAGCAGCTTTATTGCCAGTAGCACAGATACGCAGTATTTT. The chain has TRBV5-1 and TRBJ2-3, with D uncertain. V was clipped by 2 bases and J by 0 bases, with 10 bases between them. The CDR3 runs 15 residues. Germline CDR1 is SGHRS and CDR2 is YFSETQ.

This chain joins TRBV27 and TRBJ2-1, with 9 bases aligning to TRBD2. Trimming at V came to 5 bases and at J to 10 bases, leaving 6 bases not matched to a gene. The CDR3 is 13 amino acids. CDR1 MNHEY and CDR2 SMNVEV come from the germline V gene (reference sequence). The CDR3 sequence is CASSIAGGWEQFF. The CDR3 coding sequence is TGTGCCAGCAGTATTGCGGGGGGGTGGGAGCAGTTCTTC.